Presented here are 26 T cell receptor beta chains from one specimen sequenced in a study of T cell responses to AZD1222 COVID-19 vaccine. Libraries were prepared by immunoSEQ multiplex PCR; TCRdb keeps only in-frame clonotypes and omits some of them. The sample holds roughly 120,000 clones, approximately 84% seen once. The specimen comprised peripheral blood, sampled on day 0 of AZD1222 vaccination. These receptors all come from an adult in good health.

The J gene is TRBJ1-5, the V gene TRBV5-8; TRBD1 aligns across 9 bases. V lost 4 bases to trimming and J lost 5 bases; unmatched junction nucleotides: 4. CDR3 length: 14 amino acids. Germline CDR1 SGHTS, CDR2 YDEGEE. The CDR3: CASSLGQGDQPQHF. The CDR3 nucleotides are TGTGCCAGCAGCCTGGGACAGGGAGATCAGCCCCAGCATTTT.

The chain links TRBV11-2 to TRBJ2-2; the D is unclear. CDR3 length equals 14 residues. The germline V gene has CDR1 SGHAT and CDR2 FQNNGV. V gave up 6 bases and J gave up 2 bases, with 10 bases separating them. CDR3 sequence reads: CASRLSLNTGELFF. The CDR3 nucleotides are TGTGCCAGCAGACTATCCCTAAACACCGGGGAGCTGTTTTTT. Drawing the rest from reference TRBV11-2 and TRBJ2-2, the complete variable domain is EAGVAQSPRYKIIEKRQSVAFWCNPISGHATLYWYQQILGQGPKLLIQFQNNGVVDDSQLPKDRFSAERLKGVDSTLKIQPAKLEDSAVYLCASRLSLNTGELFFGEGSRLTVL.

J is TRBJ2-1 and V is TRBV6-5; TRBD2 matches at 13 bases. Germline values: CDR1 MNHEY, CDR2 SVGAGI. There are 16 residues in the CDR3. Trimming took 2 bases from V and 8 from J; bases not matched to a gene: 6. CDR3 nucleotide sequence: TGTGCCAGCAGTTACCTGGGGACTAGCGGGATACATGAGCAGTTCTTC. This gives the protein CASSYLGTSGIHEQFF.

This chain uses TRBV5-6 with TRBJ1-5; the D is unclear. Germline assignment: CDR1 SGHDT and CDR2 YYEEEE. This CDR3 region has 15 residues. Between the trimmed V and J ends, which lost 2 bases and 0 bases, there was a span of 9 bases. The CDR3 DNA reads as TGTGCCAGCAGCTTTACTGACAATAGCAATCAGCCCCAGCATTTT. Translation: CASSFTDNSNQPQHF.

V usage is TRBV27 and J usage is TRBJ2-6; tentative D call: TRBD1 (5 bases). V dropped 7 bases and J dropped 0 bases, with 10 bases sitting between them. This CDR3 region has 15 residues. Germline-derived CDR1 and CDR2 are MNHEY and SMNVEV (reference sequence). The CDR3 spells CASTVDSSGANVLTF. The CDR3 region has the DNA TGTGCCAGCACTGTAGACAGCTCTGGGGCCAACGTCCTGACTTTC.

The chain links TRBV6-2 or TRBV6-3 to TRBJ1-5, with a possible D match to TRBD1 (6 bases). The CDR3 is 15 amino acids. Germline V gene sequence: CDR1 MNHEY, CDR2 SVGEGT. Trimming shortened V by 3 bases and J by 3 bases, and 12 bases separated the two germline ends. The CDR3, as DNA: TGTGCCAGCAGTTATTTCAGGGGTGACAATCAGCCCCAGCATTTT. Translation gives CASSYFRGDNQPQHF.

The V gene is TRBV2, the J gene TRBJ2-3; no reliable D call. The CDR3 sequence is 15 residues long. Germline V CDR1 and CDR2: SNHLY, FYNNEI. V was clipped by 8 bases and J by 2 bases, with 17 bases between them. The chain's CDR3 is CASLRGQAHTDTQYF. The CDR3, as DNA: TGTGCCAGCCTTCGAGGTCAGGCCCACACAGATACGCAGTATTTT.

The V call is TRBV27, the J call TRBJ2-7; TRBD1 matches at 8 bases. The CDR3 sequence is 14 residues long. Germline CDR1 MNHEY, CDR2 SMNVEV (reference sequence). The junction had 4 bases not matched to a gene; V was cut back by 0 bases and J by 6 bases. The CDR3 DNA reads TGTGCCAGCAGTTTATCGGCAGGGGGCGGCGAGCAGTACTTC. This codes for CASSLSAGGGEQYF.

Comment on this clone: Sequence at one end of the junction differs from germline and may be a read error. The J gene is TRBJ2-4, the V gene TRBV28; D not certain. The CDR3 spans 13 residues. Germline CDR1 MDHEN, CDR2 SYDVKM. CDR3 sequence reads: CASRKQAENIQYF. The CDR3 DNA reads as TGTGCCAGCAGGAAACAAGCCGAAAACATTCAGTACTTC.

This clone has only one observation. This chain joins TRBV3-1 (or the pseudogene TRBV3-2) and TRBJ2-7; the D gene is possibly TRBD2 (6 bases). Germline V gene lookup returns CDR1 LGHDT and CDR2 YNNKEL (reference sequence). The CDR3 spans 17 residues. V lost 0 bases and J 7 bases, leaving 22 bases between the germline ends. The CDR3 bases are TGTGCCAGCAGCCAAGACGGGGCCCGGGACTGGGTATGGGAGCAGTACTTC. Amino acids: CASSQDGARDWVWEQYF.

Only one count was recorded for this clone. The DNA for the CDR3 is TGTGCCAGCAGTTTCTACCCCGGGTTTCTCACTGAAGCTTTCTTT. This codes for CASSFYPGFLTEAFF. The J gene is TRBJ1-1, the V gene TRBV28; D is uncertain. Germline V lookup: CDR1 MDHEN, CDR2 SYDVKM. The ends were cut back, 3 bases at V and 4 bases at J, with 15 bases in the middle. The CDR3 loop spans 15 amino acids.

The V gene is TRBV5-1, the J gene TRBJ2-3; D might be TRBD1 (6 bases). This CDR3 is 15 amino acids long. The V gene lost 4 bases and the J gene lost 2 bases, with 14 bases spanning the gap. CDR1 SGHRS and CDR2 YFSETQ come from the germline V gene. The CDR3 is CASSIQQGVTDTQYF. The CDR3 DNA reads as TGCGCCAGCAGCATACAACAGGGTGTCACAGATACGCAGTATTTT. Variable domain in full (rest from reference TRBV5-1 and TRBJ2-3): KAGVTQTPRYLIKTRGQQVTLSCSPISGHRSVSWYQQTPGQGLQFLFEYFSETQRNKGNFPGRFSGRQFSNSRSEMNVSTLELGDSALYLCASSIQQGVTDTQYFGPGTRLTVL.

The V gene is TRBV4-1, the J gene TRBJ2-4; a weak D match, TRBD2 (5 bases). Per germline, CDR1 MGHRA and CDR2 YSYEKL. The CDR3 extends over 15 amino acids. V shed 1 base and J shed 7 bases, with 14 bases lying between them. This CDR3 is CASSQVAGISNIQYF. In DNA, the CDR3 is TGCGCCAGCAGCCAAGTTGCGGGTATCAGCAACATTCAGTACTTC.

V gene TRBV30 combines with J gene TRBJ1-2; a possible D gene is TRBD1 (6 bases). V was trimmed by 1 base and J by 5 bases, leaving 14 bases between them. Germline CDR1 and CDR2: GTSNPN and SVGIG (reference sequence). This CDR3 region has 14 residues. CDR3 nucleotide sequence: TGTGCCTGGAGTGGGAAGGGGGGGAATTATGGCTACACCTTC. As protein: CAWSGKGGNYGYTF.

The genes are TRBV9 and TRBJ2-1; D is unclear. CDR1 and CDR2 (germline): SGDLS, YYNGEE. The CDR3 length is 13 residues. The V gene lost 1 base and the J gene lost 5 bases, with 7 bases spanning the gap. DNA for the CDR3: TGTGCCAGCAGCGTACTAGTTAACAATGAGCAGTTCTTC. Translated, it gives CASSVLVNNEQFF.

V and J are TRBV6-5 and TRBJ2-1; TRBD1 might be the D (6 bases). Trimming shortened V by 0 bases and J by 7 bases, and 16 bases separated the two germline ends. Germline loops: CDR1 MNHEY, CDR2 SVGAGI. This CDR3 has 16 amino acids. The CDR3 sequence is CASSYSRGLNGNEQFF. The CDR3 DNA sequence: TGTGCCAGCAGTTACTCAAGGGGGTTAAACGGGAATGAGCAGTTCTTC.

This clone was found a few times. This rearrangement joins TRBV24-1 to TRBJ1-1, with D hard to call. Trimming pared 5 bases from V and 0 bases from J, leaving 18 bases between. This CDR3 spans 17 amino acids. Germline CDR1 and CDR2: KGHDR and SFDVKD. The DNA of the CDR3 is TGTGCCACCAGTGCCTCACCGGCCTATGGGTTGAACACTGAAGCTTTCTTT. Its translation: CATSASPAYGLNTEAFF.

This clone has just one count. The J gene is TRBJ1-6, the V gene TRBV18, with D unclear. The CDR3 has 12 amino acids. Per the germline V gene, CDR1 is KGHSH and CDR2 is LQKENI. V gave up 8 bases and J gave up 7 bases, with 9 bases separating them. CDR3 protein: CASRYSNSPLHF. The DNA of the CDR3 is TGTGCCAGCAGGTACAGCAATTCACCCCTCCACTTT.

This sequence joins TRBV7-9 and TRBJ2-7; tentatively, D is TRBD2 (6 bases). Trimming pared 4 bases from V and 3 bases from J, leaving 16 bases between. The CDR3 runs to 15 residues. In germline, CDR1 is SEHNR, CDR2 FQNEAQ (reference sequence). The CDR3 sequence is CASSSGTRAIYEQYF. In nucleotides, the CDR3 is TGTGCCAGCAGCTCCGGGACTCGAGCTATCTACGAGCAGTACTTC.

The gene calls are TRBV7-2 and TRBJ1-5, with D possibly TRBD1 on 6 matching bases. This CDR3 has 15 amino acids. Deletions cut 5 bases from V and 11 bases from J, with 22 bases between. Per the germline V gene, CDR1 is SGHTA and CDR2 is FQGNSA. The chain's CDR3 is CASSPDSGVGRSQHF. For the CDR3, the DNA is TGTGCCAGCAGCCCGGACAGTGGGGTGGGTCGGTCCCAGCATTTT.

The chain joins TRBV19 to TRBJ1-1; 8 positions agree with TRBD1. The germline V gene encodes CDR1 LNHDA and CDR2 SQIVND (reference sequence). V gave up 1 base and J gave up 2 bases; unmatched junction bases: 6. The CDR3 consists of 16 residues. The CDR3 nucleotides read TGTGCCAGTAGTATAGGGACAGGGAGGAGAAACACTGAAGCTTTCTTT. This translates into CASSIGTGRRNTEAFF.

This clone showed up just a few times. This chain uses TRBV19 with TRBJ2-2; a possible D gene is TRBD1 (5 bases). Germline V gene data show CDR1 as LNHDA and CDR2 as SQIVND (reference sequence). V gave up 4 bases and J gave up 8 bases, with 11 bases separating them. The CDR3 runs 13 residues. The CDR3 nucleotides read TGTGCCAGTAGTACCGTCCAGGGAGGGGAGCTGTTTTTT. Protein: CASSTVQGGELFF.

This rearrangement joins TRBV18 to TRBJ1-5; D gene uncertain. The length of the CDR3 is 15 residues. The germline gives CDR1 KGHSH, CDR2 LQKENI. V was shortened by 1 base and J by 7 bases, with 14 bases between the two germline ends. CDR3 nucleotide sequence: TGTGCCAGCTCACCACTGGGCCCGGGCGGGCAGCCCCAGCATTTT. As protein: CASSPLGPGGQPQHF.

This chain links TRBV30 with TRBJ1-4, with a tentative D call TRBD1 (5 bases). In germline, CDR1 is GTSNPN, CDR2 SVGIG (reference sequence). V was trimmed by 1 base and J by 7 bases, leaving 10 bases between them. The CDR3 totals 13 residues. The CDR3 sequence is CAWSGGLGEKLFF. CDR3 DNA sequence: TGTGCCTGGAGTGGGGGCTTAGGTGAAAAACTGTTTTTT.

This clone showed up just a few times. The J gene is TRBJ1-4, the V gene TRBV23-1; no clear D. TRBV23-1 is noted as an ORF with a role that remains uncertain. Trimming shortened V by 2 bases and J by 0 bases, and 16 bases separated the two germline ends. The CDR3 extends over 18 amino acids. CDR3 residues: CASSQKSRGEATNEKLFF. The CDR3 coding sequence is TGCGCCAGCAGTCAAAAATCGCGAGGAGAAGCAACTAATGAAAAACTGTTTTTT.

This chain connects TRBV30 to TRBJ1-4; D is ambiguous. This CDR3 spans 12 amino acids. Germline assignment: CDR1 GTSNPN and CDR2 SVGIG (reference sequence). V was pared by 5 bases and J by 5 bases, with 9 bases between. CDR3 sequence (DNA): TGTGCCTGGGGACGGCCCAATGAAAAACTGTTTTTT. Translated: CAWGRPNEKLFF.